The rows below give T cell receptor beta chains drawn from one sample of a study of Graves' ophthalmopathy and Graves' hyperthyroidism. TCRdb reprocessed the multiplex PCR reads via MiXCR and lists one record per CDR3 protein. Of hundreds of thousands of distinct CDR3 sequences detected, about 40% appear once; the ten largest clones hold around 3%. The sequenced material came from peripheral blood. The receptors were sampled from an adult man with Graves' ophthalmopathy. CDR3s include the opening cysteine and the closing phenylalanine or tryptophan. The D gene is left open where the match is weak. The size field is filled for only some rows; it gives once, few, many or a size class.

clone_size: few; j_call: TRBJ2-5; v_call: TRBV9; d_call: NA; cdr3_aa: CASSAPPGGGIQETQYF; cdr3_nt: TGTGCCAGCAGCGCCCCCCCCGGAGGGGGAATACAAGAGACCCAGTACTTC
clone_size: many; j_call: TRBJ2-6; v_call: TRBV5-1; d_call: NA; cdr3_aa: CASSLASGANVLTF; cdr3_nt: TGCGCCAGCAGCTTGGCATCTGGGGCCAACGTCCTGACTTTC
clone_size: NA; j_call: TRBJ2-6; v_call: TRBV25-1; d_call: NA; cdr3_aa: CASLGQGGANVLTF; cdr3_nt: TGTGCCAGCTTGGGGCAGGGTGGGGCCAACGTCCTGACTTTC
clone_size: many; j_call: TRBJ2-7; v_call: TRBV20-1; d_call: NA; cdr3_aa: CSASDGRLHEQYF; cdr3_nt: TGCAGTGCTAGTGACGGGAGACTTCACGAGCAGTACTTC
clone_size: NA; j_call: TRBJ1-1; v_call: TRBV10-2; d_call: NA; cdr3_aa: CASSEKEPGTNTEAFF; cdr3_nt: TGCGCCAGCAGTGAGAAGGAGCCAGGGACGAACACTGAAGCTTTCTTT
clone_size: many; j_call: TRBJ2-2; v_call: TRBV7-8; d_call: TRBD1; cdr3_aa: CASSPRTGHTGELFF; cdr3_nt: TGTGCCAGCAGCCCTCGGACAGGGCACACCGGGGAGCTGTTTTTT
clone_size: few; j_call: TRBJ2-7; v_call: TRBV7-9; d_call: TRBD2; cdr3_aa: CASKKLAGGLEQYF; cdr3_nt: TGTGCCAGCAAAAAACTAGCGGGAGGTCTCGAGCAGTACTTC
clone_size: many; j_call: TRBJ1-1; v_call: TRBV7-2; d_call: NA; cdr3_aa: CASSLDWAGVAFF; cdr3_nt: TGTGCCAGCAGCTTAGATTGGGCAGGGGTAGCTTTCTTT
clone_size: many; j_call: TRBJ2-7; v_call: TRBV7-9; d_call: NA; cdr3_aa: CASSLASRFDEQYF; cdr3_nt: TGTGCCAGCAGCTTAGCGTCTCGTTTTGACGAGCAGTACTTC
clone_size: many; j_call: TRBJ1-1; v_call: TRBV20-1; d_call: TRBD1; cdr3_aa: CSAQGDYTEAFF; cdr3_nt: TGCAGTGCACAGGGGGACTACACTGAAGCTTTCTTT
clone_size: NA; j_call: TRBJ2-5; v_call: TRBV7-4; d_call: NA; cdr3_aa: CASSVVAQYF; cdr3_nt: TGTGCCAGCAGCGTAGTGGCCCAGTACTTC
clone_size: few; j_call: TRBJ2-2; v_call: TRBV6-1; d_call: NA; cdr3_aa: CASRSYTGELFF; cdr3_nt: TGTGCCAGCAGATCGTACACCGGGGAGCTGTTTTTT
clone_size: NA; j_call: TRBJ1-6; v_call: TRBV9; d_call: NA; cdr3_aa: CASSPRGASYNSPLHF; cdr3_nt: TGTGCCAGCAGCCCCCGGGGTGCCTCCTATAATTCACCCCTCCACTTT
clone_size: NA; j_call: TRBJ1-6; v_call: TRBV7-3; d_call: NA; cdr3_aa: CASSLSIYNSPLHF; cdr3_nt: TGTGCCAGCAGCTTGAGCATCTATAATTCACCCCTCCACTTT
clone_size: NA; j_call: TRBJ2-1; v_call: TRBV24-1; d_call: NA; cdr3_aa: CATSDGHLNEQFF; cdr3_nt: TGTGCCACCAGTGATGGACATCTCAATGAGCAGTTCTTC
clone_size: NA; j_call: TRBJ2-7; v_call: TRBV27; d_call: NA; cdr3_aa: CASSYRIAYEQYF; cdr3_nt: TGTGCCAGCAGCTACAGGATTGCCTACGAGCAGTACTTC
clone_size: NA; j_call: TRBJ2-7; v_call: TRBV7-9; d_call: NA; cdr3_aa: CASSLGQASHEQYF; cdr3_nt: TGTGCCAGCAGCTTAGGACAGGCCTCCCACGAGCAGTACTTC
clone_size: NA; j_call: TRBJ2-7; v_call: TRBV14; d_call: TRBD1; cdr3_aa: CASASTGRSYEQYF; cdr3_nt: TGTGCCAGCGCCTCGACAGGGCGCTCCTACGAGCAGTACTTC
clone_size: NA; j_call: TRBJ2-3; v_call: TRBV5-1; d_call: TRBD1; cdr3_aa: CASSLYHRGNRGDTQYF; cdr3_nt: TGCGCCAGCAGCTTGTACCACAGGGGGAATCGTGGCGATACGCAGTATTTT
clone_size: NA; j_call: TRBJ2-1; v_call: TRBV5-1; d_call: NA; cdr3_aa: CASSQQGRQFF; cdr3_nt: TGCGCCAGCAGTCAACAGGGTCGGCAGTTCTTC
clone_size: many; j_call: TRBJ2-7; v_call: TRBV7-8; d_call: NA; cdr3_aa: CASSLTGDTGREQYF; cdr3_nt: TGTGCCAGCAGCCTGACGGGGGACACAGGCCGGGAGCAGTACTTC
clone_size: NA; j_call: TRBJ2-6; v_call: TRBV9; d_call: TRBD2; cdr3_aa: CASSVVNRTSGSSGANVLTF; cdr3_nt: TGTGCCAGCAGCGTAGTTAACAGGACTAGCGGAAGCTCTGGGGCCAACGTCCTGACTTTC
clone_size: many; j_call: TRBJ1-1; v_call: TRBV20-1; d_call: NA; cdr3_aa: CSADQREAFF; cdr3_nt: TGCAGTGCTGACCAAAGGGAAGCTTTCTTT
clone_size: NA; j_call: TRBJ1-5; v_call: TRBV6-5; d_call: NA; cdr3_aa: CASSNYRDRNQPQHF; cdr3_nt: TGTGCCAGCAGTAATTACAGGGATCGCAATCAGCCCCAGCATTTT
clone_size: NA; j_call: TRBJ1-1; v_call: TRBV7-2; d_call: TRBD1; cdr3_aa: CASSLQGAQNTEAFF; cdr3_nt: TGTGCCAGCAGCTTACAGGGGGCGCAGAACACTGAAGCTTTCTTT
clone_size: NA; j_call: TRBJ1-6; v_call: TRBV25-1; d_call: NA; cdr3_aa: CASRRGTGDSPLHF; cdr3_nt: TGTGCCAGCAGGAGAGGGACGGGAGATTCACCCCTCCACTTT
clone_size: NA; j_call: TRBJ1-6; v_call: TRBV20-1; d_call: NA; cdr3_aa: CSARRGGGPPSPLHF; cdr3_nt: TGCAGTGCTAGACGGGGGGGGGGGCCTCCCTCACCCCTCCACTTT
clone_size: few; j_call: TRBJ2-7; v_call: TRBV19; d_call: NA; cdr3_aa: CASGTGWTSDPYEQYF; cdr3_nt: TGTGCCTCCGGGACAGGGTGGACTAGCGACCCCTACGAGCAGTACTTC
clone_size: few; j_call: TRBJ2-5; v_call: TRBV2; d_call: NA; cdr3_aa: CASKGPTIQETQYF; cdr3_nt: TGTGCCAGCAAAGGCCCCACTATACAAGAGACCCAGTACTTC
clone_size: NA; j_call: TRBJ1-5; v_call: TRBV19; d_call: NA; cdr3_aa: CASRTGGALQPQHF; cdr3_nt: TGTGCCAGCAGAACGGGGGGGGCCCTGCAGCCCCAGCATTTT
clone_size: few; j_call: TRBJ1-2; v_call: TRBV19; d_call: NA; cdr3_aa: CASTPRGEGISNYGYTF; cdr3_nt: TGTGCCAGTACCCCTCGGGGGGAGGGGATTTCTAACTATGGCTACACCTTC
clone_size: NA; j_call: TRBJ1-6; v_call: TRBV25-1; d_call: NA; cdr3_aa: CASSEYGESYNSPLHF; cdr3_nt: TGTGCCAGCAGTGAATATGGGGAATCCTATAATTCACCCCTCCACTTT
clone_size: few; j_call: TRBJ1-5; v_call: TRBV30; d_call: NA; cdr3_aa: CAWSEGGNQPQHF; cdr3_nt: TGTGCCTGGAGTGAAGGTGGGAATCAGCCCCAGCATTTT
clone_size: NA; j_call: TRBJ1-1; v_call: TRBV2; d_call: NA; cdr3_aa: CAWAGIDTEAFF; cdr3_nt: TGTGCTTGGGCAGGGATCGACACTGAAGCTTTCTTT
clone_size: few; j_call: TRBJ1-4; v_call: TRBV5-8; d_call: NA; cdr3_aa: CASSTPLREKLFF; cdr3_nt: TGTGCCAGCAGCACTCCTCTCCGGGAAAAACTGTTTTTT
clone_size: NA; j_call: TRBJ2-5; v_call: TRBV28; d_call: TRBD1; cdr3_aa: CASSSFGQGRRETQYF; cdr3_nt: TGTGCCAGCAGTTCCTTCGGACAGGGAAGGCGAGAGACCCAGTACTTC
clone_size: NA; j_call: TRBJ1-5; v_call: TRBV10-3; d_call: NA; cdr3_aa: CAISEGDNNPPQHF; cdr3_nt: TGTGCCATCAGTGAGGGGGATAACAATCCGCCCCAGCATTTT
clone_size: NA; j_call: TRBJ1-5; v_call: TRBV7-2; d_call: NA; cdr3_aa: CASSRTDSDQPQHF; cdr3_nt: TGTGCCAGCAGCCGGACAGATAGCGATCAGCCCCAGCATTTT
clone_size: NA; j_call: TRBJ1-5; v_call: TRBV24-1; d_call: NA; cdr3_aa: CATSDDRDGDSSGRSNQPQHF; cdr3_nt: TGTGCCACCAGTGATGACCGGGACGGGGACTCCTCCGGGAGGAGCAATCAGCCCCAGCATTTT
clone_size: NA; j_call: TRBJ1-1; v_call: TRBV10-3; d_call: TRBD1; cdr3_aa: CAIGGQRNTEAFF; cdr3_nt: TGTGCCATCGGGGGACAGCGGAACACTGAAGCTTTCTTT
clone_size: few; j_call: TRBJ2-7; v_call: TRBV7-2; d_call: NA; cdr3_aa: CASSPTQGGSYEQYF; cdr3_nt: TGTGCCAGCAGCCCAACACAGGGGGGGTCCTACGAGCAGTACTTC
clone_size: many; j_call: TRBJ2-5; v_call: TRBV5-1; d_call: TRBD1; cdr3_aa: CASSSGTGGQETQYF; cdr3_nt: TGCGCCAGCAGCTCTGGGACAGGGGGACAAGAGACCCAGTACTTC